These 28 T cell receptor beta chains were all obtained from the same sample, sequenced in a study of OX40 agonist ivuxolimab in advanced cancers. Assay used: immunoSEQ multiplex PCR; TCRdb lists only in-frame clones, some missing. The sample lists some 38,000 clones, approximately 90% seen once, with roughly 0.53% in the top ten. This specimen consisted of CD4+ or CD8+ T cells sorted from blood, obtained in a trial of the OX40 agonist ivuxolimab. These receptors were taken from an adult with an advanced solid tumor such as melanoma, head and neck, liver or kidney cancer.

The rearrangement joins TRBV6-1 to TRBJ1-3, with D perhaps matching TRBD1 (5 bases). The V end lost 0 bases, the J end lost 4 bases, and 10 bases lay between the germline ends. This CDR3 contains 15 residues. The germline V gene encodes CDR1 MNHNS and CDR2 SASEGT. In DNA, the CDR3 is TGTGCCAGCAGTGAAGCGGGGGTAACGGGAAACACCATATATTTT. Protein product: CASSEAGVTGNTIYF.

This rearrangement joins TRBV7-3 to TRBJ1-2; no clear D gene. Trimming removed 5 bases from V and 4 bases from J, with 11 bases in between. CDR3 length equals 13 residues. CDR1 SGHTA and CDR2 FQGTGA come from the germline V gene. The CDR3 protein is CASSPDLGYGYTF. The CDR3 nucleotides read TGTGCCAGCAGCCCGGACCTGGGCTATGGCTACACCTTC.

V usage is TRBV6-5 and J usage is TRBJ1-5, with D possibly TRBD1 on 5 matching bases. Trimming left V 2 bases short and J 0 bases short, with 8 bases between. Germline assignment: CDR1 MNHEY and CDR2 SVGAGI. The CDR3 runs 15 residues. The CDR3 here is CASSYQGASNQPQHF. The CDR3 region has the DNA TGTGCCAGCAGTTACCAAGGGGCTAGCAATCAGCCCCAGCATTTT.

V is TRBV6-5 and J is TRBJ1-1; TRBD1 might be the D (5 bases). The CDR3 is made up of 15 amino acids. CDR1 is MNHEY, CDR2 SVGAGI, per germline. Between the trimmed V and J ends, which lost 6 bases and 5 bases, there was a span of 19 bases. CDR3 coding DNA: TGTGCCAGCAGGTTCATGTCAGGGTCGGGGACTGAAGCTTTCTTT. Protein sequence: CASRFMSGSGTEAFF.

This sequence joins TRBV2 and TRBJ1-1; D is ambiguous. The CDR3 runs to 15 residues. Germline V CDR1 and CDR2: SNHLY, FYNNEI. Trimming shortened V by 0 bases and J by 4 bases, and 12 bases separated the two germline ends. CDR3 DNA: TGTGCCAGCAGTGAAGCGTTGGGGTTGCGCACTGAAGCTTTCTTT. This gives the protein CASSEALGLRTEAFF. Filled out from reference TRBV2 and TRBJ1-1, the complete variable domain reads EPEVTQTPSHQVTQMGQEVILRCVPISNHLYFYWYRQILGQKVEFLVSFYNNEISEKSEIFDDQFSVERPDGSNFTLKIRSTKLEDSAMYFCASSEALGLRTEAFFGQGTRLTVV.

The chain couples TRBV5-1 to TRBJ2-1; D remains unclear. Germline V gives CDR1 SGHRS, CDR2 YFSETQ. Trimming removed 5 bases from V and 8 bases from J, with 11 bases in between. The CDR3 totals 12 residues. The CDR3 loop is CASSLWADEQFF. The CDR3 nucleotides read TGCGCCAGCAGTCTGTGGGCGGATGAGCAGTTCTTC.

The chain couples TRBV19 to TRBJ1-5, with no clear D. The CDR3 is made up of 13 amino acids. V was clipped by 5 bases and J by 3 bases, with 8 bases between them. CDR1 is LNHDA and CDR2 is SQIVND in the germline V gene (reference sequence). The CDR3 sequence is CASSPGVNQPQHF. The CDR3 coding sequence is TGTGCCAGTAGTCCCGGAGTCAATCAGCCCCAGCATTTT. The entire variable domain, with the rest obtained from reference TRBV19 and TRBJ1-5, is as follows: DGGITQSPKYLFRKEGQNVTLSCEQNLNHDAMYWYRQDPGQGLRLIYYSQIVNDFQKGDIAEGYSVSREKKESFPLTVTSAQKNPTAFYLCASSPGVNQPQHFGDGTRLSIL.

The J gene is TRBJ2-7, the V gene TRBV7-8, with 9 bases identical to TRBD1. The CDR3 extends over 16 amino acids. The V and J ends lost 7 bases and 3 bases, in that order; junction bases with no gene match: 13. Germline assignment: CDR1 SGHVS and CDR2 FQNEAQ. This chain's CDR3 is CASTPGGGGQGYEQYF. CDR3 coding DNA: TGTGCCAGCACCCCGGGGGGCGGGGGACAGGGCTACGAGCAGTACTTC.

This chain links TRBV2 with TRBJ1-5; unclear D gene. With 6 bases removed from V and 6 bases from J, the gap between germline ends came to 21 bases. The CDR3 has 16 residues. Germline CDR1 and CDR2: SNHLY and FYNNEI. The CDR3 nucleotides read TGTGCCAGCAGCCTCCCCTCGGGTGTCGGCGGTCAGCCCCAGCATTTT. It translates to CASSLPSGVGGQPQHF.

This rearrangement joins TRBV18 to TRBJ1-2; TRBD1 aligns across 7 bases. The CDR3 contains 13 residues. With 5 bases clipped from V and 7 bases from J, the junction kept 7 bases outside the gene matches. Germline lookup yields CDR1 KGHSH and CDR2 LQKENI. The CDR3 DNA reads TGTGCCAGCTCAGAAGACAGGGATTCTGGCTACACCTTC. This encodes CASSEDRDSGYTF.

In this sample, this clone turned up a few times. The chain recombines TRBV9 with TRBJ2-3; 11 nucleotides align to TRBD2. This CDR3 has 17 amino acids. Germline lookup yields CDR1 SGDLS and CDR2 YYNGEE. Trimming at V came to 3 bases and at J to 4 bases, leaving 10 bases not matched to a gene. The CDR3 loop reads CASSGLAGTSGADTQYF. CDR3 DNA: TGTGCCAGCAGCGGACTAGCGGGGACATCGGGGGCAGATACGCAGTATTTT.

This rearrangement joins TRBV18 to TRBJ1-1; 8 nucleotides match TRBD1. Germline assignment: CDR1 KGHSH and CDR2 LQKENI. The CDR3 runs 14 residues. Losses at the gene ends were 6 bases for V and 6 bases for J; bases not matched to a gene: 9. The CDR3 is CASSQDRGESEAFF. The CDR3 DNA reads TGTGCCAGCTCTCAAGACAGGGGAGAATCTGAAGCTTTCTTT.

V is TRBV7-2 and J is TRBJ2-3; D is undetermined. V was pared by 5 bases and J by 4 bases, with 10 bases between. Germline V gene data show CDR1 as SGHTA and CDR2 as FQGNSA. The CDR3 covers 13 residues. CDR3 protein: CASSKVVSDTQYF. CDR3 DNA sequence: TGTGCCAGCAGCAAAGTAGTGTCAGATACGCAGTATTTT.

This sequence joins TRBV6-1 and TRBJ1-2; no definite D call. Germline-derived CDR1 and CDR2 are MNHNS and SASEGT. This CDR3 is built from 15 residues. The CDR3 region has the DNA TGTGCATGCCAGCAAGTGAGGATCGCTAACTATGGCTACACCTTC. As protein: CACQQVRIANYGYTF.

This chain joins TRBV10-3 and TRBJ2-4, with no clear D. The V and J ends lost 0 bases and 6 bases respectively, with 12 bases between them. The CDR3 extends over 15 amino acids. The V gene's germline CDR1 is ENHRY and CDR2 SYGVKD. CDR3 loop: CAISESGHYPNIQYF. Written as DNA, the CDR3 is TGTGCCATCAGTGAGTCAGGCCATTATCCAAACATTCAGTACTTC.

The V and J genes are TRBV7-9 and TRBJ2-7; D not certain. Per the germline V gene, CDR1 is SEHNR and CDR2 is FQNEAQ (reference sequence). V lost 2 bases and J lost 7, with 18 bases in between. The CDR3 covers 15 residues. CDR3 region: CASSLTPAHRSEQYF. The CDR3 nucleotides are TGTGCCAGCAGCTTAACCCCGGCACATCGGTCTGAGCAGTACTTC.

The chain recombines TRBV5-1 with TRBJ2-5, with unresolved D. The CDR3 covers 12 residues. Germline CDR1 SGHRS, CDR2 YFSETQ. Trimming pared 4 bases from V and 0 bases from J, leaving 4 bases between. CDR3 nucleotides: TGCGCCAGCAGCGGATACCAAGAGACCCAGTACTTC. Protein sequence: CASSGYQETQYF.

The rearrangement uses TRBV5-1 and TRBJ2-3; 7 nucleotides line up with TRBD2. V gave up 0 bases and J gave up 8 bases; unmatched junction bases: 6. Germline V lookup: CDR1 SGHRS, CDR2 YFSETQ. The CDR3 loop spans 14 amino acids. The CDR3 sequence: CASSLEPGEGTQYF. The CDR3, as DNA: TGCGCCAGCAGCTTGGAACCCGGGGAGGGTACGCAGTATTTT.

The chain carries TRBV25-1 and TRBJ1-4; unclear D gene. Deletions cut 2 bases from V and 0 bases from J, with 16 bases between. Germline V gene lookup returns CDR1 MGHDK and CDR2 SYGVNS. CDR3 length: 18 amino acids. Written as DNA, the CDR3 is TGTGCCAGCAGTGAAGTCTCAGGTTCGGGGACAACTAATGAAAAACTGTTTTTT. Amino acid sequence: CASSEVSGSGTTNEKLFF.

The chain carries TRBV9 and TRBJ2-7; 16 bases line up with TRBD2. J lost 2 bases, V lost 2 bases, and 1 base had no gene match. The CDR3 covers 16 residues. From germline, CDR1 is SGDLS and CDR2 YYNGEE. This CDR3 reads CASSVGTSGGAYEQYF. CDR3 coding DNA: TGTGCCAGCAGCGTCGGGACTAGCGGGGGGGCCTACGAGCAGTACTTC.

The CDR3 DNA reads as TGTGCCAGTAGTCCGGGGAGGGGAAATACCTACAATGAGCAGTTCTTC. This translates into CASSPGRGNTYNEQFF. The chain is built from TRBV19 and TRBJ2-1; 7 nucleotides match TRBD2. The germline CDR1 and CDR2 sequences are LNHDA and SQIVND (reference sequence). The CDR3 is 16 amino acids. J lost 2 bases, V lost 5 bases, and 9 bases had no gene match.

A single count supports this clone. The chain is built from TRBV27 and TRBJ1-6, with 9 bases that match TRBD1. CDR3 size: 16 residues. CDR1 is MNHEY, CDR2 SMNVEV, per germline (reference sequence). V gave up 6 bases and J gave up 8 bases; unmatched junction bases: 11. Written as DNA, the CDR3 is TGTGCCAGCAGGGAATCCGGGACAGGGCTTCATTCACCCCTCCACTTT. This translates into CASRESGTGLHSPLHF.

The chain recombines TRBV7-2 with TRBJ1-1; the match to TRBD1 covers 8 bases. Germline lookup yields CDR1 SGHTA and CDR2 FQGNSA. CDR3 length: 14 amino acids. V gave up 2 bases and J gave up 10 bases; unmatched junction bases: 9. The CDR3 bases are TGTGCCAGCAGCTTATTTGGTCAGGGGGCTGGAGCTTTCTTT. As protein: CASSLFGQGAGAFF.

The chain has TRBV19 and TRBJ2-2; D gene uncertain. The CDR3 has 17 amino acids. Trimming stripped 3 bases from V and 4 bases from J, with 18 bases between. Germline V lookup: CDR1 LNHDA, CDR2 SQIVND (reference sequence). The CDR3 DNA reads as TGTGCCAGTAGTATGTACAAAAACTCCCCGGGCACCGGGGAGCTGTTTTTT. This codes for CASSMYKNSPGTGELFF.

The V call is TRBV5-5, the J call TRBJ2-3; D ambiguous. Germline V CDR1 and CDR2: SGHKS, YYEKEE (reference sequence). The germline V and J ends were trimmed by 4 bases and 4 bases, with 4 bases remaining between them. The CDR3 covers 11 residues. CDR3 sequence (DNA): TGTGCCAGCAGCGAGGCAGATACGCAGTATTTT. This gives the protein CASSEADTQYF.

A note on this clone: Different DNA sequences within this sample yield the same CDR3. This chain uses TRBV9 with TRBJ1-4; no definite D call. V was pared by 0 bases and J by 2 bases, with 8 bases between. The germline V gene encodes CDR1 SGDLS and CDR2 YYNGEE. This CDR3 contains 15 residues. The CDR3 sequence is CASSVDRGTNEKLFF. In DNA form, the CDR3 reads TGTGCCAGCAGCGTAGATCGGGGTACTAATGAAAAACTGTTTTTT.

V usage is TRBV5-5 and J usage is TRBJ1-2; perhaps TRBD1 as D (5 bases). Germline V lookup: CDR1 SGHKS, CDR2 YYEKEE (reference sequence). V was pared by 4 bases and J by 0 bases, with 16 bases between. The CDR3 is 16 residues long. DNA for the CDR3: TGTGCCAGCAGCCCTAGGACACGCAGAACTAACTATGGCTACACCTTC. The encoded protein is CASSPRTRRTNYGYTF.

The V and J genes are TRBV25-1 and TRBJ1-2, with a weak D call TRBD1 (5 bases). The CDR3 covers 14 residues. The germline V gene encodes CDR1 MGHDK and CDR2 SYGVNS. The germline V and J ends were trimmed by 6 bases and 4 bases, with 15 bases remaining between them. CDR3 coding DNA: TGTGCCAGCAGCTTGGACACCAGCACCTATGGCTACACCTTC. This codes for CASSLDTSTYGYTF.